These T cell receptor beta chains were read from a single sample in a study of blood T cells in healthy people across ages. TCRdb recomputed calls from the 5' RACE reads with MiXCR, one row per CDR3 protein. The table records hundreds of thousands of distinct CDR3 sequences, around 45% of them present only once. The sample was blood. The receptor source for this set is a man aged 55 to 70 in good health. The CDR3 runs from the conserved cysteine through the conserved F or W. D genes are given only for firm matches. Rows give clone size only sometimes, using once, few, many, or a class for an expanded clone.

>TRBV4-3|-|-|TRBJ2-1
CASSQDPQGGKQFF
TGCGCCAGCAGCCAAGACCCCCAGGGGGGGAAGCAGTTCTTC
>TRBV13|-|-|TRBJ1-4
CASSLRGDREKLFF
TGTGCCAGCAGCTTAAGAGGGGATCGTGAAAAACTGTTTTTT
>TRBV5-4|few|-|TRBJ2-3
CASSLDFGSGDTQYF
TGTGCCAGCAGCTTGGACTTCGGCTCAGGAGATACGCAGTATTTT
>TRBV5-5|-|TRBD1|TRBJ2-7
CASSLDWDSSYEQYF
TGTGCCAGCAGCTTGGATTGGGACAGCTCCTACGAGCAGTACTTC
>TRBV4-3|-|TRBD2|TRBJ2-7
CASSQEAGGTYEQYF
TGCGCCAGCAGCCAAGAAGCGGGGGGGACCTACGAGCAGTACTTC
>TRBV11-2|-|-|TRBJ1-5
CASSVRGSNRNQPQHF
TGTGCCAGCAGCGTTCGGGGGTCGAATCGCAATCAGCCCCAGCATTTT
>TRBV15|-|TRBD1|TRBJ2-1
CATSTQGAGGNEQFF
TGTGCCACCAGCACCCAGGGGGCGGGTGGCAATGAGCAGTTCTTC
>TRBV15|-|-|TRBJ2-3
CATSRIDRDRPDTQYF
TGTGCCACCAGCAGAATAGACCGAGACCGTCCAGATACGCAGTATTTT
>TRBV20-1|few|TRBD1|TRBJ2-7
CSAPGQYYEQYF
TGCAGTGCTCCGGGACAGTACTACGAGCAGTACTTC
>TRBV10-3|-|-|TRBJ2-7
CATMGLPGDEQYF
TGTGCCACCATGGGACTTCCCGGCGACGAGCAGTACTTC
>TRBV27|-|-|TRBJ2-7
CASSLAIGAINEQYF
TGTGCCAGCAGTTTGGCTATCGGGGCTATCAATGAGCAGTACTTC
>TRBV6-6|-|-|TRBJ2-3
CASSKPGATDTQYF
TGTGCCAGCAGTAAACCGGGGGCCACAGATACGCAGTATTTT
>TRBV18|-|TRBD1|TRBJ2-5
CASAGGQQETQYF
TGTGCCAGCGCAGGGGGCCAACAAGAGACCCAGTACTTC
>TRBV10-3|-|TRBD1|TRBJ2-7
CAISPGTGAGEQYF
TGTGCCATCAGTCCCGGGACAGGGGCCGGCGAGCAGTACTTC
>TRBV5-1|-|TRBD1|TRBJ2-7
CASSFPGQPNEQYF
TGCGCCAGCAGCTTCCCGGGACAGCCGAATGAGCAGTACTTC